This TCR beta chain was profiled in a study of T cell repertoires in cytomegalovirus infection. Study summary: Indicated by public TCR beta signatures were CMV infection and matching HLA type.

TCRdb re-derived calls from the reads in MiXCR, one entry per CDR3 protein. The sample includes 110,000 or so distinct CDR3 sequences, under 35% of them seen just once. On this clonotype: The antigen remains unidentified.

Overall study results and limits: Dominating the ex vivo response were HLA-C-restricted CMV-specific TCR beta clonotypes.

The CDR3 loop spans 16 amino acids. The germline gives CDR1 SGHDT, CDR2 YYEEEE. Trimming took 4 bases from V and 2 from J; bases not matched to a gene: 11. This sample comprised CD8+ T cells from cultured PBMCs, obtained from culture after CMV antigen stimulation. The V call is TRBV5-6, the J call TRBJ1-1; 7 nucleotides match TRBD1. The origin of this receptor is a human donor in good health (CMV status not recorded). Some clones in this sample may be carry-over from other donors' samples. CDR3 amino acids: CASSPDWTGSNTEAFF. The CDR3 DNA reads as TGTGCCAGCAGCCCGGACTGGACAGGTTCAAACACTGAAGCTTTCTTT.